The sequence of this T cell receptor (beta chain) was determined in a study of beta chain features in type 1 diabetes. General study points: Patients' naive, central memory and regulatory TCRB repertoires appeared more alike than those of healthy donors. Individuals with type 1 diabetes displayed fewer insertions and more deletions at VDJ junctions.

As concerns this clone: Its specificity is unknown.

Every bit of the isolated RNA underwent reverse transcription, so sequencing read expressed TCRB transcripts. Profiled with immunoSEQ multiplex PCR; TCRdb holds only in-frame clones, not every one. The data show over 120,000 clones, over 9.5% seen once. The germline V gene encodes CDR1 MNHEY and CDR2 SVGAGI. The CDR3 length is 14 residues. V lost 1 base, J lost 5 bases, and 11 bases lay in between. Once sorted, every population was more than 98% pure. The chain links TRBV6-5 to TRBJ1-2; D might be TRBD1 (5 bases). The receptor was isolated from a man younger than 35 in good health. Sequencing was done on a sample of naive CD4+ T cells from blood. As DNA, the CDR3 is TGTGCCAGCAGTTACTACGACAGAAATTATGGCTACACCTTC. Protein product: CASSYYDRNYGYTF.